A single sample gave rise to the 7 T cell receptor beta chains below, sequenced in a study of response to subunit inactivated influenza vaccine. TCRdb reprocessed the RT-PCR reads with MiXCR, giving one entry per CDR3 protein. Here the sample spans 700,000 to 800,000 distinct CDR3 sequences, approximately 17% being singletons. Specimen: PBMCs from blood, collected more than 4 days after vaccination. These receptors came from a man in his forties or fifties who received an inactivated influenza vaccine.

This clonotype was found a few times. The J gene is TRBJ1-2, the V gene TRBV29-1; 10 bases agree with TRBD1. V gave up 4 bases and J gave up 2 bases; unmatched junction bases: 16. In germline, CDR1 is SQVTM, CDR2 ANQGSEA. The length of the CDR3 is 18 residues. CDR3 sequence reads: CSVGERTGQGMVNYGYTF. In nucleotides, the CDR3 is TGCAGCGTTGGCGAACGGACGGGACAGGGGATGGTAAACTATGGCTACACCTTC. The complete variable domain, with remaining parts taken from reference TRBV29-1 and TRBJ1-2, reads SAVISQKPSRDICQRGTSLTIQCQVDSQVTMMFWYRQQPGQSLTLIATANQGSEATYESGFVIDKFPISRPNLTFSTLTVSNMSPEDSSIYLCSVGERTGQGMVNYGYTFGSGTRLTVV.

The chain links TRBV24-1 to TRBJ2-1; TRBD1 agrees at 10 bases. Unmatched junction bases numbered 9, after V lost 0 bases and J lost 8 bases. From germline, CDR1 is KGHDR and CDR2 SFDVKD. The length of the CDR3 is 17 residues. CDR3 sequence: CATSDLTATGGWDEQFF. CDR3 bases: TGTGCCACCAGTGATTTGACAGCGACAGGGGGCTGGGATGAGCAGTTCTTC.

V usage is TRBV29-1 and J usage is TRBJ2-1; 7 positions agree with TRBD2. J gave up 7 bases and V 6 bases, and 12 bases lay outside the gene matches. This CDR3 is built from 14 residues. In germline, CDR1 is SQVTM, CDR2 ANQGSEA. The DNA of the CDR3 is TGCAGCGTCTTTGACTACGGGACTATAAATGAGCAGTTCTTC. Protein sequence: CSVFDYGTINEQFF.

The CDR3 region has the DNA TGTGCCAGCAGCTTCCGGGCCCTCTACGAGCAGTACTTC. Translated, it gives CASSFRALYEQYF. The chain links TRBV7-2 to TRBJ2-7; D gene ambiguous. Germline V gene data show CDR1 as SGHTA and CDR2 as FQGNSA. The CDR3 is 13 residues long. V was clipped by 3 bases and J by 3 bases, with 9 bases between them.

This clonotype was observed a handful of times. The chain employs TRBV28 and TRBJ2-4, with 11 nucleotides matching TRBD2. V was clipped by 5 bases and J by 10 bases; unmatched bases: 19. The CDR3 extends over 18 amino acids. Germline V gene data show CDR1 as MDHEN and CDR2 as SYDVKM. CDR3 amino acids: CASSLYQRLAGNKRIQYF. For the CDR3, the DNA is TGTGCCAGCAGTCTTTATCAGCGACTAGCGGGGAACAAAAGAATTCAGTACTTC. The full variable domain, completed using reference TRBV28 and TRBJ2-4, is DVKVTQSSRYLVKRTGEKVFLECVQDMDHENMFWYRQDPGLGLRLIYFSYDVKMKEKGDIPEGYSVSREKKERFSLILESASTNQTSMYLCASSLYQRLAGNKRIQYFGAGTRLSVL.

This clonotype was seen a handful of times. The gene calls are TRBV7-9 and TRBJ1-3; D is unclear. This CDR3 has 16 amino acids. V was cut by 0 bases and J by 0 bases, with 9 bases left in between. Germline V gene data show CDR1 as SEHNR and CDR2 as FQNEAQ (reference sequence). The CDR3 region has the DNA TGTGCCAGCAGCTTAGCAGTCGTGAGCTCTGGAAACACCATATATTTT. It translates to CASSLAVVSSGNTIYF.

This clonotype was seen just once. The V and J genes are TRBV3-1 and TRBJ2-7; 10 bases map to TRBD1. This CDR3 is built from 16 residues. Germline CDR1 and CDR2: LGHDT and YNNKEL (reference sequence). Trimming at V came to 4 bases and at J to 1 base, leaving 7 bases not matched to a gene. CDR3 sequence (DNA): TGTGCCAGCAGCCCGATTGGGACAGGGGAGTCCTACGAGCAGTACTTC. Amino acids: CASSPIGTGESYEQYF.